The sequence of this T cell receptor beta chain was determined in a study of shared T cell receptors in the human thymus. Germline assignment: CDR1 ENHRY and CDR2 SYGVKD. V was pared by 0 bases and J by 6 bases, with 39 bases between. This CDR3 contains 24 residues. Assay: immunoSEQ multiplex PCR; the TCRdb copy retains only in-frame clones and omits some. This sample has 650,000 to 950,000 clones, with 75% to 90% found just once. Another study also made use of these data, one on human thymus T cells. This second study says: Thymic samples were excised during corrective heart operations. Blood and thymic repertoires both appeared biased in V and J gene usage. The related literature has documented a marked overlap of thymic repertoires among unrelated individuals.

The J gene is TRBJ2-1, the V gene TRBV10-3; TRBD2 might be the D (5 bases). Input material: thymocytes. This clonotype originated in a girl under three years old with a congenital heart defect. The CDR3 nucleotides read TGTGCCATCAGTGAGTCGATAGTCCTTGTTATCGACCAAACCGGGCCCCGGGATTGCAATGAGCAGTTCTTC. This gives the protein CAISESIVLVIDQTGPRDCNEQFF.